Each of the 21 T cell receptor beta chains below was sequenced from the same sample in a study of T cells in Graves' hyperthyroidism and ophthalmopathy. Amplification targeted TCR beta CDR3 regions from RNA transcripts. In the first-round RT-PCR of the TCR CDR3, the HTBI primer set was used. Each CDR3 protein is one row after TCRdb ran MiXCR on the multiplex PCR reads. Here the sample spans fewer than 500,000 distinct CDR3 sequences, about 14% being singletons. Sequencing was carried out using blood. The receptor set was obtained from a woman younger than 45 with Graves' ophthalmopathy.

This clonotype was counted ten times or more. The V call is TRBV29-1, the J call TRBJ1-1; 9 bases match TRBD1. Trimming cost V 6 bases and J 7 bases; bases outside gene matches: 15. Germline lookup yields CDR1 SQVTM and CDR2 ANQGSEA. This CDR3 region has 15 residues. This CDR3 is CSVDMRTGGAGEAFF. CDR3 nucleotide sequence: TGCAGCGTCGATATGAGAACAGGGGGCGCAGGTGAAGCTTTCTTT.

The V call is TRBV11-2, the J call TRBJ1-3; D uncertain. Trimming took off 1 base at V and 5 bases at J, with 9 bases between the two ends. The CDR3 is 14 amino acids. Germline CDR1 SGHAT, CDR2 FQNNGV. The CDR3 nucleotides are TGTGCCAGCAGCTTAGCTACCTCCAGAAACACCATATATTTT. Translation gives CASSLATSRNTIYF.

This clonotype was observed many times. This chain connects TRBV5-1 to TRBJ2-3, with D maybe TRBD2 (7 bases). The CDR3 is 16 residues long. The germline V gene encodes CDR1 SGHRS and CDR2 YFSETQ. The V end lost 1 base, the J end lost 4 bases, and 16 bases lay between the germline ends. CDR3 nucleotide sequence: TGCGCCAGCAGCTTGCCCTGGGGGGGGGCCGCAGATACGCAGTATTTT. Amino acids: CASSLPWGGAADTQYF. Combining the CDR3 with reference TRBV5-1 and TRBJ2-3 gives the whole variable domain KAGVTQTPRYLIKTRGQQVTLSCSPISGHRSVSWYQQTPGQGLQFLFEYFSETQRNKGNFPGRFSGRQFSNSRSEMNVSTLELGDSALYLCASSLPWGGAADTQYFGPGTRLTVL.

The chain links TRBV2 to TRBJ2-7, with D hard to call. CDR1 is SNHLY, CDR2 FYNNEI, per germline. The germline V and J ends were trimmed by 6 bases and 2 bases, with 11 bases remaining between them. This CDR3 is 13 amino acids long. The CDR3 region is CASRSAATYEQYF. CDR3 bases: TGTGCCAGCAGGTCAGCTGCTACCTACGAGCAGTACTTC.

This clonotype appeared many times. The CDR3 DNA sequence: TGTGCCAGCAGCCCCACGGGGGGGTTCTACGAGCAGTACTTC. Amino acids: CASSPTGGFYEQYF. The chain uses TRBV11-2 and TRBJ2-7, with 8 positions matching TRBD2. This CDR3 contains 14 residues. From germline, CDR1 is SGHAT and CDR2 FQNNGV. V gave up 5 bases and J gave up 3 bases; unmatched junction bases: 6.

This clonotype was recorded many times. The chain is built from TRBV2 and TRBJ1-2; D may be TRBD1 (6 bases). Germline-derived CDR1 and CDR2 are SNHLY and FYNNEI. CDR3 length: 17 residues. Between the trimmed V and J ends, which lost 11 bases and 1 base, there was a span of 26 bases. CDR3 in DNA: TGTGCCGTCAAGGACAGCACCCCCTACACAAATAACTATGGCTACACCTTC. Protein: CAVKDSTPYTNNYGYTF. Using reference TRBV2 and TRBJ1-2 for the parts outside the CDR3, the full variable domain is EPEVTQTPSHQVTQMGQEVILRCVPISNHLYFYWYRQILGQKVEFLVSFYNNEISEKSEIFDDQFSVERPDGSNFTLKIRSTKLEDSAMYFCAVKDSTPYTNNYGYTFGSGTRLTVV.

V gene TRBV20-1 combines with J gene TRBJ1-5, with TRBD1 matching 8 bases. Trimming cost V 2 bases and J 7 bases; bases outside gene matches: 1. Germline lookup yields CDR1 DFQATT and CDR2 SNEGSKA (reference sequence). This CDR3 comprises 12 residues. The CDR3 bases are TGCAGTGCTAGAACAGGGGGGCAGCCCCAGCATTTT. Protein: CSARTGGQPQHF.

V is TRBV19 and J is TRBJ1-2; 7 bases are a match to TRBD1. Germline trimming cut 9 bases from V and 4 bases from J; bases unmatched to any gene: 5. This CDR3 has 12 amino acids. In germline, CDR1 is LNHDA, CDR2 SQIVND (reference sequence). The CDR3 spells CASAGTAYGYTF. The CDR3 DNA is TGTGCCAGCGCTGGGACAGCCTATGGCTACACCTTC.

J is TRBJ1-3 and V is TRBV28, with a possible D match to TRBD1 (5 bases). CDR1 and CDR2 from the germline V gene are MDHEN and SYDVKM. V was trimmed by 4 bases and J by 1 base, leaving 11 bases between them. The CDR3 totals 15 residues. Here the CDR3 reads CASSSLGVSGNTIYF. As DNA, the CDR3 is TGTGCCAGCAGTTCCCTGGGGGTGTCTGGAAACACCATATATTTT.

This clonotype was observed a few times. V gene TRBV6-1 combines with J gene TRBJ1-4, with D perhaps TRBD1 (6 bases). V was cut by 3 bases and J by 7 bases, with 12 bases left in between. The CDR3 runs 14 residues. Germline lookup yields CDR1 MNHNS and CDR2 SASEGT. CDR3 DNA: TGTGCCAGCAGTGATTGGGGGCTTGTTGAAAAACTGTTTTTT. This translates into CASSDWGLVEKLFF.

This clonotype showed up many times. CDR3 nucleotide sequence: TGTGCCACCAGCAGAGGGGTGATTAATGAAAAACTGTTTTTT. This translates into CATSRGVINEKLFF. The chain couples TRBV15 to TRBJ1-4; D remains unclear. The V gene lost 1 base and the J gene lost 4 bases, with 7 bases spanning the gap. CDR1 LNHNV and CDR2 YYDKDF come from the germline V gene (reference sequence). The CDR3 contains 14 residues.

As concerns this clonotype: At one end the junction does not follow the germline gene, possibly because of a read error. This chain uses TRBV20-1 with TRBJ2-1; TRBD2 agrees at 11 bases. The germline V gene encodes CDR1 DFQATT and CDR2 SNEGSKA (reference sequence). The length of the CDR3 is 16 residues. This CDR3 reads CSARELGLAASDEQFF. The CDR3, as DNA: TGCAGTGCCAGAGAGCTGGGACTAGCGGCTTCCGATGAGCAGTTCTTC.

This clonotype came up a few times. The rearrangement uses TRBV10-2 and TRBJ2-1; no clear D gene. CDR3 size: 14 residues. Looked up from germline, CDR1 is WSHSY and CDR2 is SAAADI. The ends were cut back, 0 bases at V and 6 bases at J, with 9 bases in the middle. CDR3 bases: TGCGCCAGCAGTGAGTCGGTTTGGGGCAATGAGCAGTTCTTC. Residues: CASSESVWGNEQFF.

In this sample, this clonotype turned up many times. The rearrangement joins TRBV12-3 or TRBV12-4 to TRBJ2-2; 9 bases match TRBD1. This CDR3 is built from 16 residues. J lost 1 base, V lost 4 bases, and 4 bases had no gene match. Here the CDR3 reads CASSSYRGLNTGELFF. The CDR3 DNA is TGTGCCAGCAGTTCTTACAGGGGGCTGAACACCGGGGAGCTGTTTTTT.

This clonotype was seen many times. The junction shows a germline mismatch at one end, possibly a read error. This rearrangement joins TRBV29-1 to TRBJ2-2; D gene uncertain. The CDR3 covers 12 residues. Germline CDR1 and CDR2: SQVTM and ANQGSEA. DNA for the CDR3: TGCAGCGTTGGCGCCAACACAGGGGAGCTGTTTTTT. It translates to CSVGANTGELFF.

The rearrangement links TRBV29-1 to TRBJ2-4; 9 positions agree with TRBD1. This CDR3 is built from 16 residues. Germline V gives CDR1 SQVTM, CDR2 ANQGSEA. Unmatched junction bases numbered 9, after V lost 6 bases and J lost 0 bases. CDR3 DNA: TGCAGCGTAGCAGGAGGGACAGGGAAAGCCAAAAACATTCAGTACTTC. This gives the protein CSVAGGTGKAKNIQYF.

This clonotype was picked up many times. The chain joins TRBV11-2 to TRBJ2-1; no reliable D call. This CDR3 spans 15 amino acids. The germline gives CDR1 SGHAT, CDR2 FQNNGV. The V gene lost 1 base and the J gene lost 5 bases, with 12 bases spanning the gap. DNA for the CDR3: TGTGCCAGCAGCTTAGGGGTTAGAAACCACAATGAGCAGTTCTTC. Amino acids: CASSLGVRNHNEQFF. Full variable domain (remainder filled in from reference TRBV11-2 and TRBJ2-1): EAGVAQSPRYKIIEKRQSVAFWCNPISGHATLYWYQQILGQGPKLLIQFQNNGVVDDSQLPKDRFSAERLKGVDSTLKIQPAKLEDSAVYLCASSLGVRNHNEQFFGPGTRLTVL.

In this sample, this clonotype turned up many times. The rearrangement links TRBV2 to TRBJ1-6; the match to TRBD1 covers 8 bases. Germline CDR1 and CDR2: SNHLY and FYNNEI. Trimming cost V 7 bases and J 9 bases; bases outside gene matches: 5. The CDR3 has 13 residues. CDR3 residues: CASMAGGGSPLHF. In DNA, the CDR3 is TGTGCCAGCATGGCAGGGGGCGGTTCACCCCTCCACTTT.

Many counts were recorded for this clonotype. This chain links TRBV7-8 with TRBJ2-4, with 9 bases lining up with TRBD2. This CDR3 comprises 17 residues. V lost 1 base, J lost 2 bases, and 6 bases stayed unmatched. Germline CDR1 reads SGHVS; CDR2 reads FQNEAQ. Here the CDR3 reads CASSLGLAGISKNIQYF. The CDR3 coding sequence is TGTGCCAGCAGCTTAGGGCTAGCGGGGATATCCAAAAACATTCAGTACTTC.

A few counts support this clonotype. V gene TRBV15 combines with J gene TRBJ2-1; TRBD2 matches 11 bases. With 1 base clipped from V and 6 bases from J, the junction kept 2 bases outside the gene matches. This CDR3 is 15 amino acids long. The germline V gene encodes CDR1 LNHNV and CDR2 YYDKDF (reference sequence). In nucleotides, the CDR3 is TGTGCCACCAGCAGAGCTAGCGGGGGGCCCAATGAGCAGTTCTTC. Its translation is CATSRASGGPNEQFF. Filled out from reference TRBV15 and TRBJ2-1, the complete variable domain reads DAMVIQNPRYQVTQFGKPVTLSCSQTLNHNVMYWYQQKSSQAPKLLFHYYDKDFNNEADTPDNFQSRRPNTSFCFLDIRSPGLGDTAMYLCATSRASGGPNEQFFGPGTRLTVL.

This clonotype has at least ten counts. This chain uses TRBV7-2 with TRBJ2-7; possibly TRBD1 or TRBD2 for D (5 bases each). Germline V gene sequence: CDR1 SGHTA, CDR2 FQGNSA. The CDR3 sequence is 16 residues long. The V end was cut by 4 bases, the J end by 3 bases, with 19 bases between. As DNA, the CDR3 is TGTGCCAGCAGCTCGAGGGATAGGATGGGGCTCTACGAGCAGTACTTC. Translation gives CASSSRDRMGLYEQYF.